Listed below are T cell receptor beta chains from one sample, sequenced in a study of shared clonotypes between healthy human individuals. Generated by immunoSEQ multiplex PCR, the TCRdb table keeps only in-frame clones and is missing some. This sample has a few million clones, with around 92% found just once. Source material: naive CD4+ T cells from PBMCs. The source is a man aged 18 to 29 in good health. Some clones in this sample may be carry-over from other donors' samples. Both conserved end residues are part of each CDR3. A D gene is named only where the DNA matches it firmly. Clone sizes are given selectively: once, few, many, or a class where the clone is expanded.

j_call d_call clone_size v_call cdr3_nt cdr3_aa
TRBJ2-7 TRBD2 NA TRBV5-1 TGCGCCAGCAGCTTGGCGACGGGGGGGACGACCTACGAGCAGTACTTC CASSLATGGTTYEQYF
TRBJ2-5 TRBD1 NA TRBV18 TGTGCCAGCTCACCACCGGGACAGCGAGAGACCCAGTACTTC CASSPPGQRETQYF
TRBJ1-4 NA NA TRBV25-1 TGTGCCAGCAGTGAACTGGGGGCTAATGAAAAACTGTTTTTT CASSELGANEKLFF
TRBJ2-7 NA few TRBV5-1 TGCGCCAGCCGACCCGGGACTTACAACTCCTACGAGCAGTACTTC CASRPGTYNSYEQYF
TRBJ2-1 TRBD1 NA TRBV5-1 TGCGCCAGCAGCTCGGCAGGGACAGGGTATGAGCAGTTCTTC CASSSAGTGYEQFF
TRBJ1-2 NA once TRBV6-1 TGTGCCAGCAGAGACCACAAAAGAGGGGGAGGCTACACCTTC CASRDHKRGGGYTF
TRBJ2-5 TRBD1 NA TRBV6-1 TGTGCCAGCAGTGGGGACAGCCAAGAGACCCAGTACTTC CASSGDSQETQYF
TRBJ1-2 TRBD1 NA TRBV6-1 TGTGCGACTGGACAGGGGAACTATGGCTACACCTTC CATGQGNYGYTF
TRBJ2-3 NA NA TRBV5-1 TGCGCCAGCAGCCGGACAGTAACAGATACGCAGTATTTT CASSRTVTDTQYF
TRBJ2-7 TRBD1 NA TRBV18 TGTGCCAGCTCACCCTCAGGGGGCCCCTACGAGCAGTACTTC CASSPSGGPYEQYF
TRBJ2-7 TRBD1 NA TRBV7-3 TGTGCCAGCAGCCTCCGACAGGGAAGGGGGTTAAAGCAGTACTTC CASSLRQGRGLKQYF
TRBJ2-3 NA NA TRBV10-3 TGTGCCACGGAAGACAGCCACACAGATACGCAGTATTTT CATEDSHTDTQYF
TRBJ1-1 NA few TRBV30 TGTGCCTGGAGTCAAGGGTGGACTGAAGCTTTCTTT CAWSQGWTEAFF
TRBJ2-5 NA NA TRBV5-1 TGCGCCACCTCAAATATAAGTAAAGAGACCCAGTACTTC CATSNISKETQYF
TRBJ1-4 NA NA TRBV5-4 TGTGCCAGCAGCTTCGACAGTCGGAGTGAAAAACTGTTTTTT CASSFDSRSEKLFF
TRBJ1-5 NA NA TRBV18 TGTGCCAGCTCACCAGGCAATAGCAATCAGCCCCAGCATTTT CASSPGNSNQPQHF
TRBJ2-1 TRBD1 NA TRBV6-1 TGTGCCAGCAGTGGGACAGGGGCATCTTACAATGAGCAGTTCTTC CASSGTGASYNEQFF
TRBJ1-1 TRBD1 few TRBV29-1 TGCAGCGTTGAAGGTATAGGGACAGGGTTGACTGAAGCTTTCTTT CSVEGIGTGLTEAFF
TRBJ2-2 TRBD2 NA TRBV18 TGTGCCAGCTCACAGGGACTAGCGGGAGGAACCGGGGAGCTGTTTTTT CASSQGLAGGTGELFF
TRBJ1-2 NA NA TRBV6-5 TGTGCCAGCAGTTACTCGAGGGCAGGGCACTATGGCTACACCTTC CASSYSRAGHYGYTF
TRBJ1-1 TRBD1 NA TRBV28 TGTGCCAGCAGTTTATCCGGACAGGGGAACACTGAAGCTTTCTTT CASSLSGQGNTEAFF
TRBJ1-2 NA NA TRBV6-6 TGTGCCAGCAGGTATGGGACCGACTACAACTATGGCTACACCTTC CASRYGTDYNYGYTF
TRBJ1-1 NA few TRBV18 TGTGCCAGCTCCTTAGGACGTAACACTGAAGCTTTCTTT CASSLGRNTEAFF